The T cell receptor (beta chain) described here comes from a study of blood T cell repertoires in COVID-19. Study background: Material from acute and convalescent COVID-19 was sourced from the United States, Italy and Spain. PBMCs, B-cell-depleted T cells, or T cells provided the cDNA or gDNA that made up the material.

Profiling relied on immunoSEQ multiplex PCR, and the TCRdb table lists in-frame clones only, not all of them. The table shows over 100,000 clones, with roughly four fifths occurring only once. This clone was detected a few times. The sample taken for sequencing was peripheral blood. The sequence was collected from a man in his sixties with acute or convalescent COVID-19.

The CDR3 DNA follows: TGCCCCGGGGGGGAGAACGAGCAGTACTTC. This translates into CPGGENEQYF. The chain recombines TRBV21-1 with TRBJ2-7; the table's D call of TRBD2 was not tested on the DNA. TRBV21-1 counts as a pseudogene. The CDR3 totals 10 residues.